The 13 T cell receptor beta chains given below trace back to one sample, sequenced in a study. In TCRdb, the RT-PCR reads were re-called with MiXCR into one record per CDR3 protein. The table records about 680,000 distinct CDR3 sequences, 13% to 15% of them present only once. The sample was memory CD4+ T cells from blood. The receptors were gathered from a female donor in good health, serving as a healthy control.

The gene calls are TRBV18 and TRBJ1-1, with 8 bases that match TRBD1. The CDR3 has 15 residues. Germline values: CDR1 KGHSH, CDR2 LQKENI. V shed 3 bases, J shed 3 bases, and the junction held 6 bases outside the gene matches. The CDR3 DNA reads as TGTGCCAGCTCACCTTCGACAGGGGTGGACACTGAAGCTTTCTTT. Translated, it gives CASSPSTGVDTEAFF.

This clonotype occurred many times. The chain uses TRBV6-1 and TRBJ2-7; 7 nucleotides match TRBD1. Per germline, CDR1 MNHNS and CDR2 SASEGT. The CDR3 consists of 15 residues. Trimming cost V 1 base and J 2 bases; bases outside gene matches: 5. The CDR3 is CASSEVTGATYEQYF. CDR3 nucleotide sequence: TGTGCCAGCAGTGAAGTCACAGGGGCCACCTACGAGCAGTACTTC.

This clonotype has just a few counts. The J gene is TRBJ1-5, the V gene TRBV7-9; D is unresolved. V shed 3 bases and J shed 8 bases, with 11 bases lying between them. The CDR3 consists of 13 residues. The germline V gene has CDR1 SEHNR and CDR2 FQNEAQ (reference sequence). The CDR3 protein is CASSLNNREPQHF. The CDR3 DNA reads TGTGCCAGCAGCTTGAACAATAGGGAGCCCCAGCATTTT.

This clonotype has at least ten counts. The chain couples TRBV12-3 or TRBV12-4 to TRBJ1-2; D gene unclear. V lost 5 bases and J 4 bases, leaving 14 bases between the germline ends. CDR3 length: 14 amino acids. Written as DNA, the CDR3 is TGTGCCAGCAGTCAGGACGGGTTGATCTATGGCTACACCTTC. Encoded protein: CASSQDGLIYGYTF.

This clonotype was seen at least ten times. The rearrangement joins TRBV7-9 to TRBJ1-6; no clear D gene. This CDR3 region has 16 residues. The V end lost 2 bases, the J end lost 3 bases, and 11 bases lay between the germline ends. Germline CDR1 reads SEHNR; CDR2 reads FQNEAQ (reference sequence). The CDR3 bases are TGTGCCAGCAGCTTACAAGGCTCACTCTATAATTCACCCCTCCACTTT. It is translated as CASSLQGSLYNSPLHF.

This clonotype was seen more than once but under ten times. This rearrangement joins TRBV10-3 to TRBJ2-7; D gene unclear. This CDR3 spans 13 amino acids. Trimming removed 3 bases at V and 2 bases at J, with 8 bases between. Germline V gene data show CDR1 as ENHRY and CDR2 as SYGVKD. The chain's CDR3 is CAISDYGTYEQYF. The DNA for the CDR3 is TGTGCCATCAGTGATTACGGCACCTACGAGCAGTACTTC.

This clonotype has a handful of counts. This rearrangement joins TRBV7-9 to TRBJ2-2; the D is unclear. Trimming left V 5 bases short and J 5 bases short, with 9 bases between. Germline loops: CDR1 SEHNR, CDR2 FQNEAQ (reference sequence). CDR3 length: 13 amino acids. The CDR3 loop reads CASSPGWTGELFF. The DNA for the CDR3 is TGTGCCAGCAGCCCCGGTTGGACCGGGGAGCTGTTTTTT. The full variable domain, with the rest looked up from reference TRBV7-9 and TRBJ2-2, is DTGVSQNPRHKITKRGQNVTFRCDPISEHNRLYWYRQTLGQGPEFLTYFQNEAQLEKSRLLSDRFSAERPKGSFSTLEIQRTEQGDSAMYLCASSPGWTGELFFGEGSRLTVL.

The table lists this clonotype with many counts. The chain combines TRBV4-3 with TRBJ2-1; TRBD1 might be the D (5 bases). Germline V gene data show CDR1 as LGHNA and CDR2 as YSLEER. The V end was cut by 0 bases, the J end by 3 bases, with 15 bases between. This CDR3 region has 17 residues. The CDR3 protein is CASSQEIKGRIYNEQFF. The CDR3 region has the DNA TGCGCCAGCAGCCAAGAAATAAAGGGGCGGATCTACAATGAGCAGTTCTTC.

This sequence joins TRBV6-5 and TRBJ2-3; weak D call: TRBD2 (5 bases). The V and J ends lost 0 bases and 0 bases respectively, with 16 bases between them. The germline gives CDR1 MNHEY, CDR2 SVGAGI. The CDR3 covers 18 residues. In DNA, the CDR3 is TGTGCCAGCAGTTACTCCGGGGTCGGGCGGGCTAGCACAGATACGCAGTATTTT. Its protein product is CASSYSGVGRASTDTQYF.

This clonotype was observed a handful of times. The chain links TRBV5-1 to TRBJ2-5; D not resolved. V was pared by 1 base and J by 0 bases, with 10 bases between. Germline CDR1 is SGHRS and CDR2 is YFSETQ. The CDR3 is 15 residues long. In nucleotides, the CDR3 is TGCGCCAGCAGCTTGCCGGCCGGGCACCAAGAGACCCAGTACTTC. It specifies CASSLPAGHQETQYF.

The CDR3 here is CASSLNGNTGELFF. The CDR3 DNA sequence: TGTGCCAGCAGTTTGAATGGGAACACCGGGGAGCTGTTTTTT. The genes are TRBV12-3 or TRBV12-4 and TRBJ2-2, with D uncertain. This CDR3 has 14 residues. V was shortened by 3 bases and J by 1 base, with 6 bases between the two germline ends.

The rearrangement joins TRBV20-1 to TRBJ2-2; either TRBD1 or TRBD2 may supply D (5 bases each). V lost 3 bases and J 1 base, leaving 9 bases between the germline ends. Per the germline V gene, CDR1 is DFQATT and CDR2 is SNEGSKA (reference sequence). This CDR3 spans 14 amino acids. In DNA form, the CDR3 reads TGCAGTGCTAGGGGGACCTGGAACACCGGGGAGCTGTTTTTT. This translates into CSARGTWNTGELFF.

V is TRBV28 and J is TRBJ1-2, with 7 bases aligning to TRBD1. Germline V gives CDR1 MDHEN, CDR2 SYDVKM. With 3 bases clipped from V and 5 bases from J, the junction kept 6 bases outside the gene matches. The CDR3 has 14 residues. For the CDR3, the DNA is TGTGCCAGCAGTTTCCCCGGACAGGTATATGGCTACACCTTC. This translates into CASSFPGQVYGYTF.